The rows below give T cell receptor beta chains drawn from one sample of a study of blood T cell repertoires in COVID-19. The method was immunoSEQ multiplex PCR; TCRdb's version includes in-frame clones alone and lacks a portion of them. The sample holds some 100,000 clones; roughly 86% are singletons and the top ten take around 6.5%. The specimen was peripheral blood. The source of these receptors is a woman aged 55-69 years with acute or convalescent COVID-19. CDR3s include the opening cysteine and the closing phenylalanine or tryptophan. The order of the fields is V gene, J gene, D gene, CDR3 protein. D genes are given only for firm matches.

V: TRBV7-9; J: TRBJ1-4; D: NA; CDR3: CASSASNRYEKLFF
V: TRBV5-1; J: TRBJ2-5; D: NA; CDR3: CASSFFPTTSQETQYF
V: TRBV7-6; J: TRBJ2-1; D: TRBD1; CDR3: CASSWTGDSGDEQFF
V: TRBV7-2; J: TRBJ2-1; D: TRBD2; CDR3: CASSLQGREAGEQFF
V: TRBV19; J: TRBJ1-5; D: NA; CDR3: CASTAQGLGLGNQPQHF
V: TRBV25-1; J: TRBJ2-5; D: NA; CDR3: CASSPGVVTQYF
V: TRBV28; J: TRBJ1-4; D: NA; CDR3: CASSLGGLSEKLFF
V: TRBV28; J: TRBJ1-1; D: NA; CDR3: CASRPARWGGRTEAFF
V: TRBV5-1; J: TRBJ2-1; D: TRBD2; CDR3: CASSGGLALVSSYNEQFF
V: TRBV6-1; J: TRBJ1-5; D: NA; CDR3: CASSESFRRETQHF
V: TRBV5-4; J: TRBJ1-2; D: NA; CDR3: CASSLKGQNYGYTF
V: TRBV28; J: TRBJ1-3; D: NA; CDR3: CASYVTGYSGNTIYF
V: TRBV5-5; J: TRBJ1-1; D: NA; CDR3: CASSSAPRTEAFF
V: TRBV3-1/TRBV3-2; J: TRBJ2-7; D: NA; CDR3: CASSLTGKSQARYEQYF
V: TRBV11-3; J: TRBJ1-6; D: NA; CDR3: CASSLFRGGNSPLHF
V: TRBV2; J: TRBJ1-2; D: NA; CDR3: CASSERSGINYGYTF
V: TRBV15; J: TRBJ1-3; D: TRBD1; CDR3: CATSRGRPGTGGNTIYF
V: TRBV6-5; J: TRBJ2-5; D: TRBD2; CDR3: CASSRTSGRAETQYF
V: TRBV18; J: TRBJ1-1; D: NA; CDR3: CASSPLEQEWAAEAFF
V: TRBV30; J: TRBJ2-5; D: NA; CDR3: CAWSPSQETQYF
V: TRBV2; J: TRBJ2-1; D: NA; CDR3: CASSEGGQGGDEQFF
V: TRBV5-1; J: TRBJ2-5; D: NA; CDR3: CASRPITGPQETQYF
V: TRBV6-5; J: TRBJ1-4; D: TRBD1; CDR3: CASSARTGKGEKLFF
V: TRBV18; J: TRBJ2-7; D: NA; CDR3: CASSPSGGSYEQYF
V: TRBV10-3; J: TRBJ1-2; D: TRBD1; CDR3: CAISDAGQGVNYGYTF
V: TRBV3-1/TRBV3-2; J: TRBJ2-7; D: TRBD2; CDR3: CASGGVYEQYF
V: TRBV5-6; J: TRBJ2-5; D: NA; CDR3: CASQHGLMGVETQYF
V: TRBV7-9; J: TRBJ2-2; D: TRBD2; CDR3: CASSSKASGDTGELFF
V: TRBV10-2; J: TRBJ1-1; D: NA; CDR3: CASSGGRWNTEAFF
V: TRBV5-1; J: TRBJ1-3; D: TRBD1; CDR3: CASSSRTGGGNTIYF
V: TRBV5-4; J: TRBJ1-2; D: NA; CDR3: CASSLRAGDYGYTF
V: TRBV24-1; J: TRBJ1-2; D: TRBD1; CDR3: CATSEGTGGHYGYTF
V: TRBV14; J: TRBJ1-2; D: NA; CDR3: CASSQGRERGYTF
V: TRBV18; J: TRBJ1-1; D: NA; CDR3: CASSPQGGLAEAFF
V: TRBV18; J: TRBJ2-5; D: TRBD1; CDR3: CASSRPGGRGETQYF
V: TRBV7-2; J: TRBJ2-3; D: NA; CDR3: CASSPRETGTDTQYF
V: TRBV15; J: TRBJ2-2; D: NA; CDR3: CATSRDRGPGELFF
V: TRBV7-6; J: TRBJ2-5; D: TRBD1; CDR3: CASSWPATGQGSTAQYF
V: TRBV7-8; J: TRBJ2-3; D: TRBD2; CDR3: CASSPASGSTDTQYF
V: TRBV5-1; J: TRBJ2-2; D: TRBD1; CDR3: CASSLQGAWTGELFF
V: TRBV2; J: TRBJ2-3; D: NA; CDR3: CASSRFGTGSTDTQYF
V: TRBV28; J: TRBJ2-7; D: NA; CDR3: CASSLWALPPYEQYF
V: TRBV11-2; J: TRBJ2-1; D: NA; CDR3: CASAMSSGEQFF
V: TRBV11-1; J: TRBJ1-1; D: NA; CDR3: CASSTGRAEAFF
V: TRBV6-5; J: TRBJ1-5; D: NA; CDR3: CASLSGGWGNQPQHF
V: TRBV11-3; J: TRBJ2-3; D: NA; CDR3: CASSSGTLADTQYF
V: TRBV21-1; J: TRBJ1-4; D: NA; CDR3: CASRYGGMITNEKLFF
V: TRBV5-1; J: TRBJ2-3; D: TRBD2; CDR3: CASSLAGATDTQYF
V: TRBV12-3/TRBV12-4; J: TRBJ1-6; D: NA; CDR3: CASSLEQDSPLHF
V: TRBV20-1; J: TRBJ2-2; D: NA; CDR3: CSASLAGANTGELFF